The present TCR beta chain was sequenced within a study of cytomegalovirus exposure and HLA in healthy donors. After removal of 0 bases from V and 5 bases from J, the junction contained 2 bases not matched to a gene. Looked up from germline, CDR1 is SGHRS and CDR2 is YFSETQ. The CDR3 is 15 residues long. Study-level points and caveats: Later work found most CMV-associated TCR beta chains apparently HLA-restricted. The study flagged approximately 180 TCR beta chains as cytomegalovirus-associated.

PCR employed 60 Vbeta and 13 Jbeta primers. Assay: immunoSEQ multiplex PCR; the TCRdb copy retains only in-frame clones and omits some. The table lists some 160,000 clones, about 80% of them singletons. With respect to this clone: Antigen: not known.

Healthy people donating bone marrow made up the donors. The specimen was PBMCs. This TCR came from a woman aged 45-65 years in good health and CMV-seronegative. The V gene is TRBV5-1, the J gene TRBJ2-3; TRBD1 matches 11 bases. CDR3 DNA: TGCGCCAGCAGCTTGGGGACAGGGGGCGTAGATACGCAGTATTTT. Translated: CASSLGTGGVDTQYF.